Described below is a single T cell receptor (beta chain) sequence and its context. The antigen remains undetermined. V dropped 0 bases and J dropped 7 bases, with 10 bases sitting between them. The germline CDR1 and CDR2 sequences are LGHNA and YSLEER. This CDR3 contains 13 residues. Clones were sequenced by immunoSEQ multiplex PCR, and TCRdb holds only the in-frame ones, with some missing. The sample contains 97,000 or so clones, roughly 88% of which appear only once. These data originate in a study of T cell responses to AZD1222 COVID-19 vaccine. Study observations and caveats: Only a handful of people who got AZD1222 tested seropositive at baseline. It should be noted that donors were predominantly white British and more often female, and clonal diversity was possibly underestimated. Samples come after the peak T cell response, not at day 14.

The sample here was peripheral blood, taken on day 0 of AZD1222 vaccination. The chain joins TRBV4-3 to TRBJ2-7; D is possibly TRBD2 (5 bases). The receptor was derived from an adult in good health. The CDR3 sequence: CASSQDEGEEQYF. The DNA of the CDR3 is TGCGCCAGCAGCCAAGATGAGGGCGAAGAGCAGTACTTC.